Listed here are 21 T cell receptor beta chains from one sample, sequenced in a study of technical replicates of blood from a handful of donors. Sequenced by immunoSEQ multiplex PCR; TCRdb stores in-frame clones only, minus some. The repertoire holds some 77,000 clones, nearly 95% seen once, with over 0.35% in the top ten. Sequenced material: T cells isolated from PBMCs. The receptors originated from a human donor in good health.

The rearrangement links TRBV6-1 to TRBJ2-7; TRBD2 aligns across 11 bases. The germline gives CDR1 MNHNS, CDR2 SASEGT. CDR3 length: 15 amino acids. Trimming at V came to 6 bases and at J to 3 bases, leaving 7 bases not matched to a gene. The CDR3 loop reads CASSPLGTSGYEQYF. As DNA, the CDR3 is TGTGCCAGCAGCCCCTTGGGGACTAGCGGCTACGAGCAGTACTTC.

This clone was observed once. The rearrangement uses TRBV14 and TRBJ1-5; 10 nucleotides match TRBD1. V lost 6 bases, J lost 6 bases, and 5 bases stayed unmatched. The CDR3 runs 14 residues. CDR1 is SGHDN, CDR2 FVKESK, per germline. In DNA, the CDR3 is TGTGCCAGCAGGGACAGGGGGTGTAGTCAGCCCCAGCATTTT. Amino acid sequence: CASRDRGCSQPQHF. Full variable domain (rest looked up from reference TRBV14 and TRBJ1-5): EAGVTQFPSHSVIEKGQTVTLRCDPISGHDNLYWYRRVMGKEIKFLLHFVKESKQDESGMPNNRFLAERTGGTYSTLKVQPAELEDSGVYFCASRDRGCSQPQHFGDGTRLSIL.

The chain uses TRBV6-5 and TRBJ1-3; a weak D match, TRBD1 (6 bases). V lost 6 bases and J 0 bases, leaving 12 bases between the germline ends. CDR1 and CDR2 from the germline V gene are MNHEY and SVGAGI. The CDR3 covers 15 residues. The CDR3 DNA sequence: TGTGCCAGCAGCTTTGGACAGTTCTCTGGAAACACCATATATTTT. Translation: CASSFGQFSGNTIYF.

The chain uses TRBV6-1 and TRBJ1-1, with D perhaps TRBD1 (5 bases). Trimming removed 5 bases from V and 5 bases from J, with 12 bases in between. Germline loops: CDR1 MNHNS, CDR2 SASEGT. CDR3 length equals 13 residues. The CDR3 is CASSRGAGTEAFF. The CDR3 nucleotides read TGTGCCAGCAGTAGGGGAGCGGGGACTGAAGCTTTCTTT.

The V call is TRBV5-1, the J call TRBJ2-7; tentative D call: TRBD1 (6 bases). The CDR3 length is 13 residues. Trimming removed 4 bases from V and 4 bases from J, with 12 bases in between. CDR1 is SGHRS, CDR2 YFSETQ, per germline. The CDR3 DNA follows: TGCGCCAGCAGCCCCACGACAGGATACGAGCAGTACTTC. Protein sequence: CASSPTTGYEQYF.

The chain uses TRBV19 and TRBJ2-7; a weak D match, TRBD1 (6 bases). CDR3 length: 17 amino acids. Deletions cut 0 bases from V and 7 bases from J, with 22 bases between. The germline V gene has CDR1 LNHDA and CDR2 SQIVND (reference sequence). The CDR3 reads CASSIDESRGINGEQYF. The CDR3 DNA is TGTGCCAGTAGTATAGATGAGTCGAGGGGGATTAACGGGGAGCAGTACTTC.

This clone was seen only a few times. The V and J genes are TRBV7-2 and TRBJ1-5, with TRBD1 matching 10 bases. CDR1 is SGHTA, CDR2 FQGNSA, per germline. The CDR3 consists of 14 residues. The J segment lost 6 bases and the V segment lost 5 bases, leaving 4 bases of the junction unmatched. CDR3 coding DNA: TGTGCCAGCAGCCCACGGACAGGGGGTCAGCCCCAGCATTTT. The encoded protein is CASSPRTGGQPQHF.

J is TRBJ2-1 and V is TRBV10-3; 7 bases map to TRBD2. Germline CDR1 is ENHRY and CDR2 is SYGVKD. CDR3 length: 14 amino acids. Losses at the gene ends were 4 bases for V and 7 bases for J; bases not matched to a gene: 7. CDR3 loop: CAISGGGSRNEQFF. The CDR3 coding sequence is TGTGCCATCAGTGGCGGCGGGAGTAGAAATGAGCAGTTCTTC.

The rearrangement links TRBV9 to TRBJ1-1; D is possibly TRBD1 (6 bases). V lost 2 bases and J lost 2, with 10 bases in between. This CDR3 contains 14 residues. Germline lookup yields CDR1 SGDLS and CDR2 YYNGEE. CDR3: CASSVTGSNTEAFF. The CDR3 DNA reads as TGTGCCAGCAGCGTTACAGGGTCCAACACTGAAGCTTTCTTT.

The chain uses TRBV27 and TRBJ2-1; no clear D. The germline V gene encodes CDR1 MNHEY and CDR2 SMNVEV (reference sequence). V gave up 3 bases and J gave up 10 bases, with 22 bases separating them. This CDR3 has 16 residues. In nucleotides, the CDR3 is TGTGCCAGCAGTTTCCCCCTAGATACCGGCAATCGGGAGCAGTTCTTC. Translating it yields CASSFPLDTGNREQFF.

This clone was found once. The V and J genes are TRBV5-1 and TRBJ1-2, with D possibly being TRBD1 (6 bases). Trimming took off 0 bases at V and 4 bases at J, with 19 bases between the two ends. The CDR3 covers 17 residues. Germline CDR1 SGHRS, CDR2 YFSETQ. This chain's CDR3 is CASSLEVTGSISYGYTF. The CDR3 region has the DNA TGCGCCAGCAGCTTGGAAGTAACAGGGTCAATTAGCTATGGCTACACCTTC.

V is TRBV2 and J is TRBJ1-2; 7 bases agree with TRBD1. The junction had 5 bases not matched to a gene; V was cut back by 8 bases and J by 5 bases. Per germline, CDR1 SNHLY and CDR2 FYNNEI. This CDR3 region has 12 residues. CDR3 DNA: TGTGCCAGCCGGGGACAGATATATGGCTACACCTTC. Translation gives CASRGQIYGYTF.

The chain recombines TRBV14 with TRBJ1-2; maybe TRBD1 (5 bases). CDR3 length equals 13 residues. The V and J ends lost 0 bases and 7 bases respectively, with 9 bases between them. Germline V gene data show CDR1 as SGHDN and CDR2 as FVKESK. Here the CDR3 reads CASSQDLGLGYTF. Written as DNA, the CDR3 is TGTGCCAGCAGCCAAGACTTGGGGCTTGGCTACACCTTC. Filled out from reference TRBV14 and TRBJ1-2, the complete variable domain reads EAGVTQFPSHSVIEKGQTVTLRCDPISGHDNLYWYRRVMGKEIKFLLHFVKESKQDESGMPNNRFLAERTGGTYSTLKVQPAELEDSGVYFCASSQDLGLGYTFGSGTRLTVV.

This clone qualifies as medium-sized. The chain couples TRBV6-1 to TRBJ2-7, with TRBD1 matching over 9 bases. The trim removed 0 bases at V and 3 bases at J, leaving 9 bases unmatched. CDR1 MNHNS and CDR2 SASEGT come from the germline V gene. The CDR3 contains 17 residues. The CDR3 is CASSEARGGTGLYEQYF. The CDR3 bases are TGTGCCAGCAGTGAAGCGAGGGGGGGGACAGGGCTCTACGAGCAGTACTTC.

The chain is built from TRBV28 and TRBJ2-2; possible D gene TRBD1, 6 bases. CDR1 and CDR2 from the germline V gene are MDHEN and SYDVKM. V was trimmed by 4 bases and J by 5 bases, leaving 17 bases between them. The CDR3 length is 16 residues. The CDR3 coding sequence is TGTGCCAGCAGTTCAGGGACATTAGGATTTACCGGGGAGCTGTTTTTT. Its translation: CASSSGTLGFTGELFF. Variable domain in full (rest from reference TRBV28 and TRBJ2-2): DVKVTQSSRYLVKRTGEKVFLECVQDMDHENMFWYRQDPGLGLRLIYFSYDVKMKEKGDIPEGYSVSREKKERFSLILESASTNQTSMYLCASSSGTLGFTGELFFGEGSRLTVL.

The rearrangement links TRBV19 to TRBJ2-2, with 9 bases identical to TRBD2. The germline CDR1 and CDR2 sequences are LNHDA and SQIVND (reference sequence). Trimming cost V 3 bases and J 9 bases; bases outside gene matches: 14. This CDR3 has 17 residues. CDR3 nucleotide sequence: TGTGCCAGTAGTATCGCTACGTCTAGCGGGGTGAACCGGGAGCTGTTTTTT. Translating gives CASSIATSSGVNRELFF.

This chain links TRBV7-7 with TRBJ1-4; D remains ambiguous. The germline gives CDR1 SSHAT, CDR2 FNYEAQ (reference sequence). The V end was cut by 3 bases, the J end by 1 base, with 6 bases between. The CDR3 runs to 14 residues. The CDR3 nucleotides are TGTGCCAGCAGCTTGAGAGAAACTAATGAAAAACTGTTTTTT. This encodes CASSLRETNEKLFF.

The CDR3 loop is CASSPRQGEREKLFF. As DNA, the CDR3 is TGTGCCAGTAGTCCCCGACAGGGGGAAAGAGAAAAACTGTTTTTT. This rearrangement joins TRBV19 to TRBJ1-4; 9 bases fit TRBD1. CDR3 length: 15 residues. CDR1 and CDR2 (germline): LNHDA, SQIVND (reference sequence). With 5 bases clipped from V and 8 bases from J, the junction kept 9 bases outside the gene matches.

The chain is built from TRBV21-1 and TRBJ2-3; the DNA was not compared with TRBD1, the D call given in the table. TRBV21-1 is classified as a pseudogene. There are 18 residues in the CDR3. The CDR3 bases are TGTGCCAGCAGCAAAGCGGATTCGGAGACAGGGCGTACAGATACGCAGTATTTT. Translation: CASSKADSETGRTDTQYF.

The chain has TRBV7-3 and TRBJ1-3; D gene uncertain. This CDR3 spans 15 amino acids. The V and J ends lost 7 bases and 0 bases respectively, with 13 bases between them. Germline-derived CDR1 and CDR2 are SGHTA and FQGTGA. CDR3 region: CASTSVGSSGNTIYF. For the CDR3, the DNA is TGTGCCAGCACCAGTGTAGGGAGCTCTGGAAACACCATATATTTT. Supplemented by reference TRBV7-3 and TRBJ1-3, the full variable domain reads GAGVSQTPSNKVTEKGKYVELRCDPISGHTALYWYRQSLGQGPEFLIYFQGTGAADDSGLPNDRFFAVRPEGSVSTLKIQRTERGDSAVYLCASTSVGSSGNTIYFGEGSWLTVV.

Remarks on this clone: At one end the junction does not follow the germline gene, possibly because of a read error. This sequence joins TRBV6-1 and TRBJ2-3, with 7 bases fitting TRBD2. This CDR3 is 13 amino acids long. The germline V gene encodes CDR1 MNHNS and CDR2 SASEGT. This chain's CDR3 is CASSDPWGEGLPF. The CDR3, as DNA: TGTGCCAGCAGTGACCCCTGGGGGGAGGGCCTCCCTTTT.